This TCR beta chain is drawn from a study of shared clonotypes between healthy human individuals. Study-level points and caveats: The donor pool, a small one, limited the genetic and exposure-history diversity represented.

As defined, naive CD8 cells were CD45RO-negative and positively selected for CCR7, with terminally differentiated effector memory CD45RA+ cells excluded. Germline CDR1 reads MNHEY; CDR2 reads SMNVEV (reference sequence). The CDR3 is made up of 14 amino acids. V dropped 8 bases and J dropped 6 bases, with 17 bases sitting between them. In the study's own analysis: ImmunoSEQ sequences covered only the junction and lacked quality scores; filtering therefore differed. Sequenced by immunoSEQ multiplex PCR; TCRdb stores in-frame clones only, minus some. The V and J calls and clone size come from that table; D and trimming were worked out from the DNA. This table holds about 2.2 million clones, 93% found once. With regard to this clone: Its target is unknown.

Input material: naive CD8+ T cells from PBMCs. This TCR was recovered from a man aged 18 to 30 in good health. Some clones in this sample may be carry-over from other donors' samples. This sequence joins TRBV27 and TRBJ1-5, with D perhaps TRBD1 (5 bases). The CDR3: CASGGRSGGQPQHF. As DNA, the CDR3 is TGTGCCAGCGGTGGACGGTCCGGGGGTCAGCCCCAGCATTTT.